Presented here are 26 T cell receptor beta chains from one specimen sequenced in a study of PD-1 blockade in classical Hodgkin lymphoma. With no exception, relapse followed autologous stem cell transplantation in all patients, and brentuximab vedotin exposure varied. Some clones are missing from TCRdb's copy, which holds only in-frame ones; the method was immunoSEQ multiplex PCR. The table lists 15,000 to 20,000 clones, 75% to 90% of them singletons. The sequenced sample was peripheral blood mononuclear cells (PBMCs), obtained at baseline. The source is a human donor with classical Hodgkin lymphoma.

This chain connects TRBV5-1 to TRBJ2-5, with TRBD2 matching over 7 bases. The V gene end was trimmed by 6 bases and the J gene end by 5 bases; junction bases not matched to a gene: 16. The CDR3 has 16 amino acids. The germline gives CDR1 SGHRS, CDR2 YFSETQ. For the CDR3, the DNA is TGCGCCAGCACACGGGGGGTAATGGAGGGATCCGAGACCCAGTACTTC. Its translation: CASTRGVMEGSETQYF.

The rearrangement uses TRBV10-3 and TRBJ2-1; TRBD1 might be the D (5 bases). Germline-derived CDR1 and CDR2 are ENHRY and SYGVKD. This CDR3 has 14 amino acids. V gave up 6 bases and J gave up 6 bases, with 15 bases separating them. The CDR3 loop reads CAIRGTPGPNEQFF. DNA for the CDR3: TGTGCCATCAGGGGAACCCCAGGGCCCAATGAGCAGTTCTTC.

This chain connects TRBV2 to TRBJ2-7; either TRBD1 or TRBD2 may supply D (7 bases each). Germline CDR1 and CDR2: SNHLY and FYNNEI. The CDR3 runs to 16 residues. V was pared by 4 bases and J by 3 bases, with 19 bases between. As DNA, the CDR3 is TGTGCCAGCAGTGGGGGAGGGGGCTTAGGGGACTACGAGCAGTACTTC. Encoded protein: CASSGGGGLGDYEQYF.

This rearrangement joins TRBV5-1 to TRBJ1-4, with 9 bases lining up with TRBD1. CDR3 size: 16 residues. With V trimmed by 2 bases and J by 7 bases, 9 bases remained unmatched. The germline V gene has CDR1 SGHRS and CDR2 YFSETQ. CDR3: CASSFLQGASFEKLFF. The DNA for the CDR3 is TGCGCCAGCAGCTTCTTACAGGGGGCGTCGTTTGAAAAACTGTTTTTT.

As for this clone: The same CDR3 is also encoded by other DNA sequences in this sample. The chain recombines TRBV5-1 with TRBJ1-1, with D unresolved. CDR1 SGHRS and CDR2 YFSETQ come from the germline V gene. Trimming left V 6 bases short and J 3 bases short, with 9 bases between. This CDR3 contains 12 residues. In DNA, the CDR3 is TGCGCCAGCAAAATGGGTGACACTGAAGCTTTCTTT. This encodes CASKMGDTEAFF.

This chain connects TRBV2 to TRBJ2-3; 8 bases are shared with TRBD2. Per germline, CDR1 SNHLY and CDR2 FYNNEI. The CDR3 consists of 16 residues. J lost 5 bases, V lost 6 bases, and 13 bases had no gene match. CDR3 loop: CASRPWGAGGQDTQYF. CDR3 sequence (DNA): TGTGCCAGCAGGCCCTGGGGGGCGGGAGGTCAAGATACGCAGTATTTT. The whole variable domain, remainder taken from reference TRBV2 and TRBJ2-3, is EPEVTQTPSHQVTQMGQEVILRCVPISNHLYFYWYRQILGQKVEFLVSFYNNEISEKSEIFDDQFSVERPDGSNFTLKIRSTKLEDSAMYFCASRPWGAGGQDTQYFGPGTRLTVL.

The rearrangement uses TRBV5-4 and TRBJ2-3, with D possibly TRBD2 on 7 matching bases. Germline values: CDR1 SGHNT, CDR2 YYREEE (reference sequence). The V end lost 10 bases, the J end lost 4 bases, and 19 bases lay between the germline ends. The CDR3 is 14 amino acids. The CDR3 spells CAEKGGPGADTQYF. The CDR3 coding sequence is TGTGCCGAGAAGGGAGGGCCAGGGGCAGATACGCAGTATTTT.

The CDR3 DNA reads as TGTGCCAGCAGGCGGGGGACAGCAAATACAGAAAAACTGTTTTTT. This sequence encodes CASRRGTANTEKLFF. The genes are TRBV6-1 and TRBJ1-4; TRBD1 matches 7 bases. V was pared by 6 bases and J by 8 bases, with 12 bases of the junction left unmatched. The CDR3 runs to 15 residues. From germline, CDR1 is MNHNS and CDR2 SASEGT.

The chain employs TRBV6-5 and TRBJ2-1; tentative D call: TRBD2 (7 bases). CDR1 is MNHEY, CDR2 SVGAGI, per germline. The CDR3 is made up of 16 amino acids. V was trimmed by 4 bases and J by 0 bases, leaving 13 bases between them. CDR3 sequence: CASSSRGAISYNEQFF. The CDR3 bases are TGTGCCAGCAGTTCCCGGGGGGCGATCTCCTACAATGAGCAGTTCTTC.

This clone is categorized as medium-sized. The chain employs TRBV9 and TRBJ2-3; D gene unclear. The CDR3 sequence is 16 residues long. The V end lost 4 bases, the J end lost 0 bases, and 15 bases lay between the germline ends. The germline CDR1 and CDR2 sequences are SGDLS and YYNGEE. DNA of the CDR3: TGTGCCAGCAGCTCCGCCCGGTCCTCTAGCACAGATACGCAGTATTTT. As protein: CASSSARSSSTDTQYF. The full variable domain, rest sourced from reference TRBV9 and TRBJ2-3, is DSGVTQTPKHLITATGQRVTLRCSPRSGDLSVYWYQQSLDQGLQFLIQYYNGEERAKGNILERFSAQQFPDLHSELNLSSLELGDSALYFCASSSARSSSTDTQYFGPGTRLTVL.

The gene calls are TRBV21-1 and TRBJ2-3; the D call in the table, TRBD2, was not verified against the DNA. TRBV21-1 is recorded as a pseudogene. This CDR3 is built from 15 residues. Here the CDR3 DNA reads TGTGCCAGCAGCAACCACCAACGGGGATCACCGCTTGGGTATTTT. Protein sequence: CASSNHQRGSPLGYF.

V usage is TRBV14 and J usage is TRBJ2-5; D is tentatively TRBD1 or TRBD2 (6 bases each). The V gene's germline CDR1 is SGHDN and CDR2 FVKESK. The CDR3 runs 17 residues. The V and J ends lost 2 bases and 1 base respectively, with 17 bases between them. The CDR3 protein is CASSQQFWGAPQETQYF. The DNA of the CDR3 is TGTGCCAGCAGCCAACAATTCTGGGGGGCCCCCCAAGAGACCCAGTACTTC.

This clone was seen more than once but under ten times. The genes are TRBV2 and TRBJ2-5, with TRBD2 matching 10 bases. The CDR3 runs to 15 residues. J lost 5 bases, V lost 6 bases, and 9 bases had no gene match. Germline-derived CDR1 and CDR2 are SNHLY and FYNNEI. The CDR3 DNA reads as TGTGCCAGCAGCGAGATCGGGACTAGCGCGGAGACCCAGTACTTC. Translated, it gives CASSEIGTSAETQYF.

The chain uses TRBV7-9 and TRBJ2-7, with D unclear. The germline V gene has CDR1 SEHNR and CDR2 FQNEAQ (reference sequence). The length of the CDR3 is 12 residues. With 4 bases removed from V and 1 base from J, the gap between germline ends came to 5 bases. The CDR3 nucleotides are TGTGCCAGCAGCTCTATATCCTACGAGCAGTACTTC. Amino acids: CASSSISYEQYF.

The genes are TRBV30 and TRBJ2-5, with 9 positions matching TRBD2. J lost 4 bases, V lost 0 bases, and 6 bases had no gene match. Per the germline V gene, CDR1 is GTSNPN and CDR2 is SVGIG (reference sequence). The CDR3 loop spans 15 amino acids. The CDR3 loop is CAWSVGGGATETQYF. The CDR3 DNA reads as TGTGCCTGGAGTGTGGGCGGGGGGGCCACAGAGACCCAGTACTTC.

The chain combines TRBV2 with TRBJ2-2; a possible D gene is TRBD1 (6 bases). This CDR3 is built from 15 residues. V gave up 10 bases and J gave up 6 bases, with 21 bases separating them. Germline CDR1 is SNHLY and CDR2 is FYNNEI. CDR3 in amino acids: CATRRTARSPGELFF. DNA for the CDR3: TGTGCCACACGCCGGACAGCAAGATCCCCCGGGGAGCTGTTTTTT.

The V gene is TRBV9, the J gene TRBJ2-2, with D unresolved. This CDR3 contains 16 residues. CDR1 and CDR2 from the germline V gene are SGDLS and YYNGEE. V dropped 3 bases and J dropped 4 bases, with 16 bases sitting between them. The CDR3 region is CASSGLTTGPTGELFF. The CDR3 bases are TGTGCCAGCAGCGGACTCACGACCGGACCCACCGGGGAGCTGTTTTTT.

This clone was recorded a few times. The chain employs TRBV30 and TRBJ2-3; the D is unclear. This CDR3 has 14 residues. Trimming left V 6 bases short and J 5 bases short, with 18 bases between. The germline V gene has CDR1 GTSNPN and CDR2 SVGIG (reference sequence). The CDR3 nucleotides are TGTGCCTGTCGACTCTTACTTGTATTAGATACGCAGTATTTT. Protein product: CACRLLLVLDTQYF.

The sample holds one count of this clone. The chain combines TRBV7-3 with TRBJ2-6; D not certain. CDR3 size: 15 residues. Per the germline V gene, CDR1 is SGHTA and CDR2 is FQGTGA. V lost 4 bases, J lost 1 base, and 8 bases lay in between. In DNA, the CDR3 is TGTGCCAGCAGCTACCGATCGTCTGGGGCCAACGTCCTGACTTTC. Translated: CASSYRSSGANVLTF. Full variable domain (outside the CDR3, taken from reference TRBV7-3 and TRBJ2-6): GAGVSQTPSNKVTEKGKYVELRCDPISGHTALYWYRQSLGQGPEFLIYFQGTGAADDSGLPNDRFFAVRPEGSVSTLKIQRTERGDSAVYLCASSYRSSGANVLTFGAGSRLTVL.

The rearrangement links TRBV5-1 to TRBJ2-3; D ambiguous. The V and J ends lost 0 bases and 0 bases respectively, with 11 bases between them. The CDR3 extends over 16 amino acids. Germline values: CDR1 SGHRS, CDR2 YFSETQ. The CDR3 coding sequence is TGCGCCAGCAGCTTGGCGTTGGCGGCTAGCACAGATACGCAGTATTTT. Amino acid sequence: CASSLALAASTDTQYF.

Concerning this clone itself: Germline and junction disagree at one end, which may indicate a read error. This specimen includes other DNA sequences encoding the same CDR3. DNA of the CDR3: TGTGCCAGCAGTTTAAGTTCAGATACGCAGTATTTT. Protein product: CASSLSSDTQYF. The chain carries TRBV7-3 and TRBJ2-3; D not certain. This CDR3 contains 12 residues. Germline V gene sequence: CDR1 SGHTA, CDR2 FQGTGA.

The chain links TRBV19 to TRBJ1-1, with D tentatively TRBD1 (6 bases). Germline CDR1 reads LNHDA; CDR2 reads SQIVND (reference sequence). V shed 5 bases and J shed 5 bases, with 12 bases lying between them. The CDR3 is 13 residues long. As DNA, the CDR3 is TGTGCCAGTAGTCGCCAGGACAGTACTGAAGCTTTCTTT. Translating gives CASSRQDSTEAFF. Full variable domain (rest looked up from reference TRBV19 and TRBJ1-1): DGGITQSPKYLFRKEGQNVTLSCEQNLNHDAMYWYRQDPGQGLRLIYYSQIVNDFQKGDIAEGYSVSREKKESFPLTVTSAQKNPTAFYLCASSRQDSTEAFFGQGTRLTVV.

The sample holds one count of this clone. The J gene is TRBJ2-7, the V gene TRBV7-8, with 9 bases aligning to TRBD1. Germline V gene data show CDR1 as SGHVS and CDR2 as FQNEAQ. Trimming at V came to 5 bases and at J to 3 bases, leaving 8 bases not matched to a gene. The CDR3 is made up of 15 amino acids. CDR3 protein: CASSPGTGSLYEQYF. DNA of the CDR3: TGTGCCAGCAGCCCAGGGACAGGGTCCCTCTACGAGCAGTACTTC.

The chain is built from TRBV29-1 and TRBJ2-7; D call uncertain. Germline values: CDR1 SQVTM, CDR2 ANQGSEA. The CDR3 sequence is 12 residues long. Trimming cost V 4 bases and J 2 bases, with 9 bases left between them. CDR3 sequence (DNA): TGCAGCGTTGTGGACGGAGCCTACGAGCAGTACTTC. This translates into CSVVDGAYEQYF.

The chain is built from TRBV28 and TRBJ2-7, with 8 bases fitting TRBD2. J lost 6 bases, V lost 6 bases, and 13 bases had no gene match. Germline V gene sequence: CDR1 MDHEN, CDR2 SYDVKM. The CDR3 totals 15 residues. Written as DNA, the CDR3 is TGTGCCAGCAGGGGACCGGGACTAGGTTTCGGCGAGCAGTACTTC. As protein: CASRGPGLGFGEQYF.

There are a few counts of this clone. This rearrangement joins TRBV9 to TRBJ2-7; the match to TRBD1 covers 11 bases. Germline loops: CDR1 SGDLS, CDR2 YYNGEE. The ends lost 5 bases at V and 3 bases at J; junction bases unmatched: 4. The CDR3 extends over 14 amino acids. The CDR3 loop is CASSGGTGGYEQYF. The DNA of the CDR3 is TGTGCCAGCAGTGGCGGGACAGGGGGCTACGAGCAGTACTTC.